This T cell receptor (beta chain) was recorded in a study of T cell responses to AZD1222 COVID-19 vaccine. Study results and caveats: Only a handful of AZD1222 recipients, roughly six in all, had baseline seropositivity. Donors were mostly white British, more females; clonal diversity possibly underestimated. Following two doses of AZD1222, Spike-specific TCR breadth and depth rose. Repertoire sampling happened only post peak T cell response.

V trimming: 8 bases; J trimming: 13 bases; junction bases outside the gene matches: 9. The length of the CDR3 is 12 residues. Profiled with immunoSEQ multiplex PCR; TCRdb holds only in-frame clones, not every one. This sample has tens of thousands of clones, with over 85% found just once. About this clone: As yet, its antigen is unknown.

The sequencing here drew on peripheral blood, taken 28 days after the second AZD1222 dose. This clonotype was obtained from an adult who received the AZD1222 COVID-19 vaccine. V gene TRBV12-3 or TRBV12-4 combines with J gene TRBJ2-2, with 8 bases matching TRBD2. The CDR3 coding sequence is TGTGCCAGCGCCGGACTAGCCCGGCTGCTGTTTTTT. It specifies CASAGLARLLFF.